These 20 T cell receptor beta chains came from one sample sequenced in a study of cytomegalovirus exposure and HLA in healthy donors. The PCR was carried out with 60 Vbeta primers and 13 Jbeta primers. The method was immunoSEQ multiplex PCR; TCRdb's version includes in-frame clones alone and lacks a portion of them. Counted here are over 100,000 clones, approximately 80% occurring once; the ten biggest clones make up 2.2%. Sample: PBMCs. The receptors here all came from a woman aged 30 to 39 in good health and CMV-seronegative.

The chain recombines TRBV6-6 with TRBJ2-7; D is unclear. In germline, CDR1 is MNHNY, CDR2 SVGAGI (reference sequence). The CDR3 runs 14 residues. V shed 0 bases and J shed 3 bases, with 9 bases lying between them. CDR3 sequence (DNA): TGTGCCAGCAGTTACTCGACACAGTTCTACGAGCAGTACTTC. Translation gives CASSYSTQFYEQYF.

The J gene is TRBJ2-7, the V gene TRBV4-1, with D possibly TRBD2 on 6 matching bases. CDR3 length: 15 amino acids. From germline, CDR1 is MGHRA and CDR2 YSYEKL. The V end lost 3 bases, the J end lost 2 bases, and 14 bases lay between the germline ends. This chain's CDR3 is CASSHRRGTAYEQYF. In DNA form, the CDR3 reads TGCGCCAGCAGCCATCGGAGGGGCACCGCCTACGAGCAGTACTTC.

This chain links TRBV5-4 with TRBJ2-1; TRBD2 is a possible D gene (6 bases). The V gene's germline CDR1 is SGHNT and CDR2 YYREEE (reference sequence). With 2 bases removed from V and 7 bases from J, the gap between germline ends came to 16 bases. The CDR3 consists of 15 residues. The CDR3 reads CASSLGTYRSNEQFF. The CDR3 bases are TGTGCCAGCAGCTTAGGGACTTACCGTTCAAATGAGCAGTTCTTC. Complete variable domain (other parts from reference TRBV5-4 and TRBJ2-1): ETGVTQSPTHLIKTRGQQVTLRCSSQSGHNTVSWYQQALGQGPQFIFQYYREEENGRGNFPPRFSGLQFPNYSSELNVNALELDDSALYLCASSLGTYRSNEQFFGPGTRLTVL.

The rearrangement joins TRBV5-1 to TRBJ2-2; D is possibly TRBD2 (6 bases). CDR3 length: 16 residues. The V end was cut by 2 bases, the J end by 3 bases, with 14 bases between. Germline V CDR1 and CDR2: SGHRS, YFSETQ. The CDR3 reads CASSFRRERYTGELFF. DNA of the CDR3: TGCGCCAGCAGCTTTAGGAGGGAGCGATACACCGGGGAGCTGTTTTTT.

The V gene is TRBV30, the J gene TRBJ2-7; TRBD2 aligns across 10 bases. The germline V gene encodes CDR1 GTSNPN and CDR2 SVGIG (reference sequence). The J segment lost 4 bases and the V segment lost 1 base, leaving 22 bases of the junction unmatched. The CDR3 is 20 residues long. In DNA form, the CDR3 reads TGTGCCTGGAGTGGCCGGGGGCTAGCGGGAGAGGGCAAGTCGTATTACGAGCAGTACTTC. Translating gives CAWSGRGLAGEGKSYYEQYF. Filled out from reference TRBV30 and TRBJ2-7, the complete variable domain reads SQTIHQWPATLVQPVGSPLSLECTVEGTSNPNLYWYRQAAGRGLQLLFYSVGIGQISSEVPQNLSASRPQDRQFILSSKKLLLSDSGFYLCAWSGRGLAGEGKSYYEQYFGPGTRLTVT.

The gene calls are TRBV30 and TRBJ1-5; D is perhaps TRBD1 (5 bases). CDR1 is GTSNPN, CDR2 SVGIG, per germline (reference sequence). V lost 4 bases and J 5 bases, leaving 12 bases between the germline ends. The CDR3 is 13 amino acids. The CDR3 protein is CAWNTGGDQPQHF. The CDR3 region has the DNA TGTGCCTGGAACACCGGGGGGGATCAGCCCCAGCATTTT.

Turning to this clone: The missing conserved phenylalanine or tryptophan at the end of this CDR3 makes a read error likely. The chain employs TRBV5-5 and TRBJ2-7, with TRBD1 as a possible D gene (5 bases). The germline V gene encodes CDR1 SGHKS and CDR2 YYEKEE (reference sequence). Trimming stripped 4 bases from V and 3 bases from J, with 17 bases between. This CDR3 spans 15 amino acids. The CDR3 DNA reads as TGTGCCAGCAGCCCTTATTCTGGGGCGGACTACGAGCAGTACCTC. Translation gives CASSPYSGADYEQYL.

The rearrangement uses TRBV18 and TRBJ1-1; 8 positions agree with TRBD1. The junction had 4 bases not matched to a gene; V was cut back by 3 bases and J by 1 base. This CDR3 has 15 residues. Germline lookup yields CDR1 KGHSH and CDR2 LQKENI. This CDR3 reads CASSPFDRGNTEAFF. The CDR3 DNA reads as TGTGCCAGCTCACCCTTCGACAGGGGGAACACTGAAGCTTTCTTT.

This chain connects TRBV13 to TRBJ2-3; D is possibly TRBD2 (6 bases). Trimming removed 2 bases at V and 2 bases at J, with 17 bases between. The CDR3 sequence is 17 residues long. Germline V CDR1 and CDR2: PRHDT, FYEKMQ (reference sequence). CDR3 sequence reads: CASSLTGRTRSTDTQYF. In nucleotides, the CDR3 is TGTGCCAGCAGCTTAACGGGGAGGACGAGGTCCACAGATACGCAGTATTTT.

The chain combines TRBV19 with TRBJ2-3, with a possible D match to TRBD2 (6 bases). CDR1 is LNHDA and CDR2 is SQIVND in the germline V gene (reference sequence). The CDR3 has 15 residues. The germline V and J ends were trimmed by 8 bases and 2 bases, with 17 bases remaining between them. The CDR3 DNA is TGTGCCAGTTCTCTGACTAGTACATTCACAGATACGCAGTATTTT. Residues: CASSLTSTFTDTQYF.

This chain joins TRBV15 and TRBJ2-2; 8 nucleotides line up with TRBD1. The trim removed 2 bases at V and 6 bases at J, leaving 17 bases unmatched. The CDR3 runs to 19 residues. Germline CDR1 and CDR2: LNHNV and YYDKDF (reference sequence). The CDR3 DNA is TGTGCCACCAGCAGACAATTAGGACAGGGAAGAATTCGGGCCGGGGAGCTGTTTTTT. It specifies CATSRQLGQGRIRAGELFF.

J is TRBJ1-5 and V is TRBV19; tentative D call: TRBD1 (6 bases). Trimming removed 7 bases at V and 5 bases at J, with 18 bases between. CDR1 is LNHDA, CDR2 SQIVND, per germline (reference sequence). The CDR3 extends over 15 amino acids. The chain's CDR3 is CASNPSGDEYQPQHF. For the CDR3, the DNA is TGTGCCAGTAACCCGTCAGGGGACGAATATCAGCCCCAGCATTTT.

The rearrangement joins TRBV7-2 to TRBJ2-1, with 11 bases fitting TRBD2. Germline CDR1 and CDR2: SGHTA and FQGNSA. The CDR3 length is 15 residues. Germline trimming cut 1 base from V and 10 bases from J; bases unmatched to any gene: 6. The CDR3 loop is CASSLVPSGGREQFF. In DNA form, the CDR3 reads TGTGCCAGCAGCTTAGTGCCTAGCGGGGGGCGGGAGCAGTTCTTC.

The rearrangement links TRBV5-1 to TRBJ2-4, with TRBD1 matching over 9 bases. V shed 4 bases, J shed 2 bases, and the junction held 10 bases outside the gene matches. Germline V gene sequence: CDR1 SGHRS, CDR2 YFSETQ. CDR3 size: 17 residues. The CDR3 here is CASSTTWTGDSKNIQYF. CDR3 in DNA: TGCGCCAGCAGCACCACCTGGACAGGGGATTCCAAAAACATTCAGTACTTC.

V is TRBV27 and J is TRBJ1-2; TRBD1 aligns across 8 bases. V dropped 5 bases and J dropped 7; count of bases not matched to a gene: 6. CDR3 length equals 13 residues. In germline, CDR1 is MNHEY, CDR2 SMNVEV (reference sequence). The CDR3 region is CASSRGTGGGYTF. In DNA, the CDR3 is TGTGCCAGCAGTAGAGGGACAGGCGGTGGCTACACCTTC.

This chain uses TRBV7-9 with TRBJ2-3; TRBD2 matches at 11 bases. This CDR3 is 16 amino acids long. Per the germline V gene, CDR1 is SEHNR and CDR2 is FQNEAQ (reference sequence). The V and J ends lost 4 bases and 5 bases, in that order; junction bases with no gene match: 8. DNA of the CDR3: TGTGCCAGCAGCTCGACTAGCGGGGTTGTGGGAGATACGCAGTATTTT. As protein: CASSSTSGVVGDTQYF.

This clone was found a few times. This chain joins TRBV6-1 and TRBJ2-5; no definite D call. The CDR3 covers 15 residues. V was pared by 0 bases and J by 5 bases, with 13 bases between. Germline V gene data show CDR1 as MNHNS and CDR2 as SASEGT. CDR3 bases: TGTGCCAGCAGTGAAGCGGAGAACGGGTGGGAGACCCAGTACTTC. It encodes CASSEAENGWETQYF.

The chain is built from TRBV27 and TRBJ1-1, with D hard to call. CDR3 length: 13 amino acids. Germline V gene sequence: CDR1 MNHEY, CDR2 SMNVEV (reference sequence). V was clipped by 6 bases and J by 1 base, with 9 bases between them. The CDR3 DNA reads TGTGCCAGCAGAGGACGGGGGAACACTGAAGCTTTCTTT. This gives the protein CASRGRGNTEAFF.

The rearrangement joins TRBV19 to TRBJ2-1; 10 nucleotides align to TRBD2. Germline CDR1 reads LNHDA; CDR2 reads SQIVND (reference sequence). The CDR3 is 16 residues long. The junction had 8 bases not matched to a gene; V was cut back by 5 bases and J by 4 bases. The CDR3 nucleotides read TGTGCCAGTAGTGTTACTAGCGGGGCTCCTTACAATGAGCAGTTCTTC. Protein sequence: CASSVTSGAPYNEQFF.

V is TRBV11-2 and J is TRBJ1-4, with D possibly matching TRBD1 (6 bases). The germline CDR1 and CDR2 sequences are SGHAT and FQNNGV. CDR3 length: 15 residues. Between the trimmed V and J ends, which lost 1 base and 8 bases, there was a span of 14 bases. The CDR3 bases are TGTGCCAGCAGCTTAGGGGCGGGGGCTCGAGAAAAACTGTTTTTT. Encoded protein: CASSLGAGAREKLFF.